The present T cell receptor beta chain was sequenced within a study of T cells in Graves' hyperthyroidism and ophthalmopathy. Study-wide results and caveats: Peripheral blood also featured most of the thyroid clonotypes expanded above 0.001.

RNA transcripts were the template for amplifying TCR beta CDR3 regions. HTBI primers were the set used in a first-round RT-PCR of the TCR CDR3. From the multiplex PCR reads, TCRdb called clonotypes with MiXCR, one entry per CDR3 protein. The sample holds 200,000 to 300,000 distinct CDR3 sequences, about a sixth seen once. This clonotype has a count of ten or more. Its antigen is unknown. Source material: blood. This TCR derives from a woman aged 18 to 35 with Graves' ophthalmopathy.

As DNA, the CDR3 is TGTGCCAGCAGCAACCGGCAGGGGGCGACTAATGAAAAACTGTTTTTT. It specifies CASSNRQGATNEKLFF. The rearrangement uses TRBV5-5 and TRBJ1-4, with TRBD1 matching 8 bases. CDR1 is SGHKS and CDR2 is YYEKEE in the germline V gene (reference sequence). The CDR3 is 16 residues long. Germline trimming cut 4 bases from V and 2 bases from J; bases unmatched to any gene: 7. The full variable domain, with the rest looked up from reference TRBV5-5 and TRBJ1-4, is DAGVTQSPTHLIKTRGQQVTLRCSPISGHKSVSWYQQVLGQGPQFIFQYYEKEERGRGNFPDRFSARQFPNYSSELNVNALLLGDSALYLCASSNRQGATNEKLFFGSGTQLSVL.